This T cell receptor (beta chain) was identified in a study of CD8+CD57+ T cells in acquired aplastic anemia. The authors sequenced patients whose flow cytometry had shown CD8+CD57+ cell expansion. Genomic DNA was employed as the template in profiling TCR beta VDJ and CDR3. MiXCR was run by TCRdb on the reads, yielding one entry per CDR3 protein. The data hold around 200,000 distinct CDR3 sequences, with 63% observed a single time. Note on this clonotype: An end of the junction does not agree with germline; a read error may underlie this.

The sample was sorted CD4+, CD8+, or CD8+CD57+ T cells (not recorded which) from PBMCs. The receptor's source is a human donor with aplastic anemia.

The CDR3 sequence is CSARDSSGANALTF. The DNA of the CDR3 is TGCAGTGCCAGGGACAGCTCTGGGGCCAACGCCCTGACTTTC. J is TRBJ2-6 and V is TRBV20-1; TRBD1 matches at 7 bases. Looked up from germline, CDR1 is DFQATT and CDR2 is SNEGSKA (reference sequence). The CDR3 covers 14 residues.